This T cell receptor beta chain was sequenced for a study of blood T cell repertoires in COVID-19. Study context: PBMCs, B-cell-depleted T cells, or T cells provided the cDNA or gDNA that made up the material.

The CDR3 is made up of 14 amino acids. Germline CDR1 reads MNHEY; CDR2 reads SMNVEV (reference sequence). V lost 7 bases and J lost 5; bases outside the gene matches: 11. Here immunoSEQ multiplex PCR was the method, and the copy in TCRdb shows in-frame clones only, minus some. The sample has around 110,000 clones, less than 85% seen once. The source of this sequence is a man aged 25-45 years with acute or convalescent COVID-19. The sequencing sample was made of peripheral blood. The chain joins TRBV27 to TRBJ2-7; 7 nucleotides agree with TRBD1. The CDR3: CASTTLGTVNEQYF. Here the CDR3 DNA reads TGTGCCAGCACCACCTTAGGGACAGTTAACGAGCAGTACTTC.